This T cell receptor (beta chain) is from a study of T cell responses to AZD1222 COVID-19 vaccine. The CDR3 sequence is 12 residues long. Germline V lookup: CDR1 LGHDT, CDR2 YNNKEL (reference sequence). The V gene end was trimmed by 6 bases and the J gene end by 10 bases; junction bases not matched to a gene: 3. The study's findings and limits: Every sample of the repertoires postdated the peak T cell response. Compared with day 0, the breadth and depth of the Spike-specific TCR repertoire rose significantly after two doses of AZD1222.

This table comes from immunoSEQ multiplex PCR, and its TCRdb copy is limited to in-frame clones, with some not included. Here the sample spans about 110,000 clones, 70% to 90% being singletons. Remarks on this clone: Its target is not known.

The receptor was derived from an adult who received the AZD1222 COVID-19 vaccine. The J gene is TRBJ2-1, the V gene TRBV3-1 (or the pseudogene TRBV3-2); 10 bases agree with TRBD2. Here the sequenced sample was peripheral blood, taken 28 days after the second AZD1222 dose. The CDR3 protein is CASRPAGGEQFF. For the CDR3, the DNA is TGTGCCAGCAGACCAGCGGGAGGGGAGCAGTTCTTC.